This is a list of T cell receptor beta chains from one sample in a study of blood T cell repertoires in COVID-19. The assay was immunoSEQ multiplex PCR, and TCRdb's table has in-frame clones only and misses some. The table lists 250,000 to 350,000 clones, approximately 90% of them singletons. Source material: peripheral blood. Receptor source: a woman aged 50 to 60 who had recovered from COVID-19. The CDR3 runs from the conserved cysteine through the conserved F or W. The D gene is left open where the match is weak. The size entry is marked missing in some rows and otherwise reads once, few, many or a size class.

d_call j_call v_call clone_size cdr3_nt cdr3_aa
- TRBJ1-3 TRBV6-6 - TGTGCCAGCAGCTCCCTAGGAAACACCATATATTTT CASSSLGNTIYF
TRBD2 TRBJ2-2 TRBV6-1 once TGTGCCAGCAGTGGACTAGCGGGAGTCGTCACCGGGGAGCTGTTTTTT CASSGLAGVVTGELFF
- TRBJ2-7 TRBV6-6 - TGTGCCAGCAGTGCCAGACGTGGCACCCAGGCCTACGAGCAGTACTTC CASSARRGTQAYEQYF
TRBD1 TRBJ2-5 TRBV5-4 - TGTGCCAGCAGCTCGCGGGCAGGGGGACGGTTTGGAGAGACCCAGTACTTC CASSSRAGGRFGETQYF
TRBD2 TRBJ2-7 TRBV10-3 - TGTGCCATCAGTACGCTAGCGGGAGATAGCGAGCAGTACTTC CAISTLAGDSEQYF
- TRBJ2-2 TRBV12-2 - TGTGCAAGCCGAGGGGGAGATTACACCGGGGAGCTGTTTTTT CASRGGDYTGELFF
- TRBJ1-5 TRBV15 - TGTGCCACCAGCAGATTGTCTGGAGACCAGCCCCAGCATTTT CATSRLSGDQPQHF
- TRBJ2-7 TRBV5-6 - TGTGCCAGCAGGAACTCACTCTCCCCGGGCGAGCAGTACTTC CASRNSLSPGEQYF
TRBD2 TRBJ2-2 TRBV19 - TGTGCCAGTAGTCACGGACTAGCGGGAGGGGTTGGGACCGGGGAGCTGTTTTTT CASSHGLAGGVGTGELFF
TRBD1 TRBJ1-2 TRBV28 - TGTGCCAGCACGGACAGGGGATACTATGGCTACACCTTC CASTDRGYYGYTF
TRBD1 TRBJ1-2 TRBV9 - TGTGCCAGCAGCGTAGACAGGGGGTATGGCTACACCTTC CASSVDRGYGYTF
TRBD1 TRBJ1-3 TRBV5-1 - TGCGCCAGCAGCCCCGACAGGGGTGGAAACACCATATATTTT CASSPDRGGNTIYF
TRBD1 TRBJ1-1 TRBV3-1/TRBV3-2 - TGTGCCAGCAGCCTAACCGGGACAGGGAGAACTGAAGCTTTCTTT CASSLTGTGRTEAFF
TRBD1 TRBJ2-2 TRBV7-2 few TGTGCCAGCAGCGCTAGACAGGGGCTCAGCACCGGGGAGCTGTTTTTT CASSARQGLSTGELFF
TRBD1 TRBJ2-5 TRBV18 - TGTGCCAGCTCACCATGGGCAGGGGGCCAAGAGACCCAGTACTTC CASSPWAGGQETQYF
TRBD2 TRBJ2-2 TRBV5-1 - TGCGCCAGCAGCTTCTCCGGACTAGCGGGAGCCCCGAACACCGGGGAGCTGTTTTTT CASSFSGLAGAPNTGELFF
- TRBJ2-1 TRBV4-3 - TGCGCCAGCAGCCCCGGACTTGCCGGTAGTGAGCAGTTCTTC CASSPGLAGSEQFF
TRBD1 TRBJ2-7 TRBV7-8 - TGTGCCAGCAGCTTATTGAACAGGGGAACCTACGAGCAGTACTTC CASSLLNRGTYEQYF
TRBD2 TRBJ2-1 TRBV4-3 - TGCGCCAGCAGCCAATCGACTAGCGGTTACAATGAGCAGTTCTTC CASSQSTSGYNEQFF
- TRBJ2-3 TRBV7-9 - TGTGCCAGCAGCTTAGACTCCCGAGTAGATACGCAGTATTTT CASSLDSRVDTQYF
TRBD2 TRBJ2-5 TRBV19 few TGTGCCAGTAGTCTCGCGGGGAGCGGGGGGGAGACCCAGTACTTC CASSLAGSGGETQYF
- TRBJ1-3 TRBV7-2 - TGTGCCAGCAGCTTACAGGGTATCACTGGAAACACCATATATTTT CASSLQGITGNTIYF
TRBD1 TRBJ1-2 TRBV10-3 - TGTGCCATCAGTACAGGGGCCAACGATTTTTATGGCTACACCTTC CAISTGANDFYGYTF